Listed below are T cell receptor beta chains from one sample, sequenced in a study of OX40 agonist ivuxolimab in advanced cancers. Profiled with immunoSEQ multiplex PCR; TCRdb holds only in-frame clones, not every one. The sample includes under 85,000 clones, nearly 95% of them seen just once. The source material was CD4+ or CD8+ T cells sorted from blood, sampled in a trial of the OX40 agonist ivuxolimab. These receptors originate from an adult with an advanced solid tumor such as melanoma, head and neck, liver or kidney cancer. CDR3s include the opening cysteine and the closing phenylalanine or tryptophan.

>TRBV27|TRBJ1-5
CASSFGQGINQPQHF
>TRBV27|TRBJ2-2
CASSPRGAGELFF
>TRBV7-6|TRBJ2-3
CASSLGSAPDTQYF
>TRBV11-1|TRBJ2-1
CASSSKRGIYNEQFF
>TRBV27|TRBJ1-2
CASSLSHYGQGNYGYTF
>TRBV29-1|TRBJ2-5
CSVPGQETQYF
>TRBV9|TRBJ2-7
CASSVDSPTYEQYF
>TRBV7-9|TRBJ1-1
CASSLSGTEAFF
>TRBV25-1|TRBJ1-2
CASSEYIQYGYTF
>TRBV27|TRBJ1-5
CASSLSVEQPQHF
>TRBV11-2|TRBJ2-7
CASSSGTGYYEQYF
>TRBV7-9|TRBJ2-7
CASSFGGTGGTYEQYF
>TRBV18|TRBJ1-3
CASSPTDRTAYTIYF
>TRBV19|TRBJ1-1
CASSIGPGLDNTEAFF
>TRBV9|TRBJ2-5
CASNSGTGETQYF
>TRBV27|TRBJ1-2
CASSLSGLGGYTF
>TRBV6-5|TRBJ2-7
CASSYGSGGSYEQYF
>TRBV7-3|TRBJ2-4
CASSFYGIAKNIQYF
>TRBV13|TRBJ2-5
CASSLVSALAGDAETQYF
>TRBV19|TRBJ2-7
CASSMVRSHEQYF
>TRBV6-5|TRBJ2-7
CASSYSGQGSYEQYF
>TRBV4-1|TRBJ2-1
CASSQPELAGPHNEQFF
>TRBV4-3|TRBJ2-7
CASSQDGPLGLRHEQYF
>TRBV30|TRBJ2-5
CAWSVDRTEETQYF
>TRBV11-2|TRBJ2-7
CASRLGGRGKQYF
>TRBV28|TRBJ2-6
CASSLRDITLLRANVLTF
>TRBV6-1|TRBJ2-3
CASSESVYHDPDTQYF
>TRBV4-1|TRBJ2-7
CASSPPSGPREQYF
>TRBV5-1|TRBJ1-2
CASSGLGGSYGYTF
>TRBV19|TRBJ2-1
CASSIGLAQSSYNEQFF